Sequencing of this TCR beta chain was carried out in a study of shared clonotypes between healthy human individuals. Whole-study context: CD8 memory received one plate per donor, CD8 naive two, CD4 memory three and CD4 naive three. Study-level findings and limits: What rarefaction showed was incomplete sorted-subset sequencing despite large depth. Investigators expected sequencing depth to affect clonotype sharing among donors.

Naive CD8 cells lacked CD45RO, underwent positive selection for CCR7 and left out terminally differentiated effector memory CD45RA+ cells. Comments on this clone: The antigen is not known.

The repertoire was sequenced with immunoSEQ multiplex PCR; TCRdb's copy has only in-frame clones and lacks some. In the table there are about 700,000 clones, roughly nine tenths of which are singletons. This clonotype originated in a man aged 25-45 years in good health. Material: naive CD8+ T cells sorted from blood.

CDR3 region: CASNIDSQETQYF. In DNA form, the CDR3 reads TGTGCCAGCAACATCGACAGTCAAGAGACCCAGTACTTC. This chain joins TRBV7-2 and TRBJ2-5; possible D gene TRBD1, 5 bases. Trimming left V 7 bases short and J 2 bases short, with 11 bases between. In germline, CDR1 is SGHTA, CDR2 FQGNSA. The CDR3 is made up of 13 amino acids. The whole variable domain, remainder taken from reference TRBV7-2 and TRBJ2-5, is GAGVSQSPSNKVTEKGKDVELRCDPISGHTALYWYRQSLGQGLEFLIYFQGNSAPDKSGLPSDRFSAERTGGSVSTLTIQRTQQEDSAVYLCASNIDSQETQYFGPGTRLLVL.